The entry that follows covers one T cell receptor (beta chain) sequence. Its antigen is unidentified. This sample was included in a study of cytomegalovirus exposure and HLA in healthy donors. The study's findings and limits: An ancestry cluster, one associated with Asian ancestry, reportedly showed fewer N-insertions than the approximately 670-donor mean in a later analysis.

Amplification used 60 Vbeta primers and 13 Jbeta primers. The table came from immunoSEQ multiplex PCR; TCRdb's copy has only in-frame clones and leaves some out. The profile shows fewer than 85,000 clones, just over 70% of them singletons. Germline V gene sequence: CDR1 LNHDA, CDR2 SQIVND (reference sequence). There are 15 residues in the CDR3. The V and J ends lost 6 bases and 0 bases respectively, with 14 bases between them. The receptor comes from a man aged 55 to 70 in good health and CMV-seropositive. Sequences were obtained from PBMCs. The gene calls are TRBV19 and TRBJ1-2; no clear D gene. CDR3 coding DNA: TGTGCCAGTAGCGATGCGGGGAGGGCTAACTATGGCTACACCTTC. This codes for CASSDAGRANYGYTF.